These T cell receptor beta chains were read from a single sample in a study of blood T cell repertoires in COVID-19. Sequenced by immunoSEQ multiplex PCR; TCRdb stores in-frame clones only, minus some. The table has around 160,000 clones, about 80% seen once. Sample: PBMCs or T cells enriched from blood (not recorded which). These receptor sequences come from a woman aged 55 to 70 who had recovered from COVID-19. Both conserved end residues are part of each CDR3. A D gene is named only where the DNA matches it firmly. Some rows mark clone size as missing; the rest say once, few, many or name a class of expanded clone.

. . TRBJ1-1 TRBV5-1 CASSPVGLEAFF TGCGCCAGCAGCCCAGTTGGCCTGGAAGCTTTCTTT
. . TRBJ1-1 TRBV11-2 CASSPTGSTEAFF TGTGCCAGCAGCCCGACAGGAAGCACTGAAGCTTTCTTT
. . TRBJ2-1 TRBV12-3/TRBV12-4 CASSFSAGEQFF TGTGCCAGCAGTTTTTCCGCCGGTGAGCAGTTCTTC
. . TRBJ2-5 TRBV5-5 CASIPLLQETQYF TGTGCCAGCATCCCCCTTCTACAAGAGACCCAGTACTTC
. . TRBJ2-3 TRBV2 CASSERGGSDTQYF TGTGCCAGCAGTGAAAGGGGGGGCTCAGATACGCAGTATTTT
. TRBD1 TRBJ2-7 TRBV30 CAWSGDRDYEQYF TGTGCCTGGAGCGGGGACAGGGACTACGAGCAGTACTTC
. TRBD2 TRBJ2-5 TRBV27 CASSLGRVETQYF TGTGCCAGCAGCCTGGGGAGGGTGGAGACCCAGTACTTC
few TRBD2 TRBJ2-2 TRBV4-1 CASSGGTSIGTGELFF TGCGCCAGCAGCGGGGGGACTAGCATAGGCACCGGGGAGCTGTTTTTT
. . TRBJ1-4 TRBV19 CASSRMSAGNNEKLFF TGTGCCAGTAGTAGAATGTCGGCAGGTAACAATGAAAAACTGTTTTTT
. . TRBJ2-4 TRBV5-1 CASSPEGHGKNIQYF TGCGCCAGCAGCCCGGAGGGTCATGGCAAAAACATTCAGTACTTC
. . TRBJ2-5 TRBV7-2 CASSLVRETQYF TGTGCCAGCAGCTTAGTCCGGGAGACCCAGTACTTC
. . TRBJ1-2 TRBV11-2 CASSPSLHTNYGYTF TGTGCCAGCAGCCCGTCGTTGCACACAAACTATGGCTACACCTTC
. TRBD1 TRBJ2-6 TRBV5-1 CASSFGQGSSGANVLTF TGCGCCAGCAGCTTCGGACAGGGTAGCTCTGGGGCCAACGTCCTGACTTTC
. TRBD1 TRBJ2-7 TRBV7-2 CASSRDRLGSYEQYF TGTGCCAGCTCCCGGGACAGGCTTGGGTCCTACGAGCAGTACTTC
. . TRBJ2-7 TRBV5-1 CASSFTTTSVEQYF TGCGCCAGCAGCTTTACTACCACCTCTGTCGAGCAGTACTTC
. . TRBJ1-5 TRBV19 CASSILGSANYPQHF TGTGCCAGTAGTATACTCGGTTCCGCTAATTACCCCCAGCATTTT
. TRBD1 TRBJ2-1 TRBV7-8 CASSLVETGYNEQFF TGTGCCAGCAGCTTAGTAGAGACAGGGTACAATGAGCAGTTCTTC
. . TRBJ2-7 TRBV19 CASSIEGVGSYEQYF TGTGCCAGTAGTATTGAAGGGGTGGGCTCCTACGAGCAGTACTTC
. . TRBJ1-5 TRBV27 CASSLGLLSNQPQHF TGTGCCAGCAGTTTAGGACTTCTTAGCAATCAGCCCCAGCATTTT
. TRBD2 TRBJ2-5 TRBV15 CATSSDARAFEEASGAYQETQYF TGTGCCACCAGCAGCGACGCCCGGGCCTTTGAGGAGGCTAGCGGGGCCTACCAAGAGACCCAGTACTTC
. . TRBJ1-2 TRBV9 CASSPLTGPDYGYTF TGTGCCAGCAGCCCCCTAACAGGGCCGGACTATGGCTACACCTTC
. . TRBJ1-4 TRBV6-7 CASSYSLATNEKLFF TGTGCCAGCAGTTACTCGTTAGCAACTAATGAAAAACTGTTTTTT
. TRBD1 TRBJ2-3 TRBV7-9 CASSGRGQGTDTQYF TGTGCCAGCAGCGGCCGCGGACAGGGTACAGATACGCAGTATTTT
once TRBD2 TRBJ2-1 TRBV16 CASSQSASGGLYNEQFF TGTGCCAGCAGCCAATCGGCTAGCGGGGGACTCTACAATGAGCAGTTCTTC
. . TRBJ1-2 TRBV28 CASSPPNKYGYTF TGTGCCAGCAGCCCCCCCAACAAGTATGGCTACACCTTC
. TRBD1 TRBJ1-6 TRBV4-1 CASSHPPPEQGRDSPLHF TGCGCCAGCAGCCATCCCCCCCCCGAACAGGGGAGAGACTCACCCCTCCACTTT
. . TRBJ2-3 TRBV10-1 CASSGPGTDTQYF TGCGCCAGCAGTGGGCCAGGCACAGATACGCAGTATTTT
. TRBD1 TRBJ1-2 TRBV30 CAWSVGTVYGYTF TGTGCCTGGAGTGTTGGGACAGTCTATGGCTACACCTTC
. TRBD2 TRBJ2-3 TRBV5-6 CASSLIRGSSTDTQYF TGTGCCAGCAGCTTGATTCGCGGGAGTAGCACAGATACGCAGTATTTT
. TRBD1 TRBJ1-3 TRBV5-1 CASSLGPGTGSGNTIYF TGCGCCAGCAGCTTGGGTCCCGGGACAGGGTCTGGAAACACCATATATTTT
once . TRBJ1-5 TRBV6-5 CASTAISNQPQHF TGTGCCAGCACAGCGATTAGCAATCAGCCCCAGCATTTT
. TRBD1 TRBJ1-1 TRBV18 CASSRRSGTENTEAFF TGTGCCAGCTCACGACGATCCGGGACAGAGAACACTGAAGCTTTCTTT
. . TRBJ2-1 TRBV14 CASSLPARGWSSYNEQFF TGTGCCAGCAGCCTCCCGGCAAGGGGATGGAGCTCCTACAATGAGCAGTTCTTC
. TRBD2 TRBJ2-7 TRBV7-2 CASSLAAGGPYEQYF TGTGCCAGCAGCTTAGCGGCGGGGGGGCCCTACGAGCAGTACTTC
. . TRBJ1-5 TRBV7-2 CASSLKAGNNQPQHF TGTGCCAGCAGCTTAAAGGCAGGAAACAATCAGCCCCAGCATTTT
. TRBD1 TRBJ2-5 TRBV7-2 CASSLGDRPWDQYF TGTGCCAGCAGCTTAGGGGACAGACCTTGGGACCAGTACTTC
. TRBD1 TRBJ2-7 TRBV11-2 CASSDRVAYEQYF TGTGCCAGCAGCGACAGGGTAGCCTACGAGCAGTACTTC
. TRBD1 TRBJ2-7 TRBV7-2 CASQRPGGMDEQYF TGTGCCAGCCAGCGTCCAGGGGGTATGGACGAGCAGTACTTC
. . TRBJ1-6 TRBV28 CASRLQGRNSPLHF TGTGCCAGCAGACTCCAGGGAAGGAATTCACCCCTCCACTTT
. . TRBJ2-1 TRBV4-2 CASSQVIDGDNEQFF TGTGCCAGCAGCCAAGTAATCGACGGAGACAATGAGCAGTTCTTC
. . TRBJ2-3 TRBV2 CASSDPGGSTDTQYF TGTGCCAGCAGCGACCCGGGGGGCAGCACAGATACGCAGTATTTT
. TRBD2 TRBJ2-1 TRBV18 CASSLGPLAGAYNEQFF TGTGCCAGCTCACTAGGCCCCCTAGCGGGGGCCTACAATGAGCAGTTCTTC
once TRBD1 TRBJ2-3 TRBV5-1 CASSWDRATDTQYF TGCGCCAGCAGCTGGGACAGGGCCACAGATACGCAGTATTTT
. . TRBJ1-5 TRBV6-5 CASALELGGQPQHF TGTGCCAGCGCTTTGGAGCTAGGAGGACAGCCCCAGCATTTT
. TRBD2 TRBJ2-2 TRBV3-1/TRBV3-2 CASSQVRLAGGPGTGELFF TGTGCCAGCAGCCAAGTTAGACTAGCGGGGGGGCCGGGCACCGGGGAGCTGTTTTTT